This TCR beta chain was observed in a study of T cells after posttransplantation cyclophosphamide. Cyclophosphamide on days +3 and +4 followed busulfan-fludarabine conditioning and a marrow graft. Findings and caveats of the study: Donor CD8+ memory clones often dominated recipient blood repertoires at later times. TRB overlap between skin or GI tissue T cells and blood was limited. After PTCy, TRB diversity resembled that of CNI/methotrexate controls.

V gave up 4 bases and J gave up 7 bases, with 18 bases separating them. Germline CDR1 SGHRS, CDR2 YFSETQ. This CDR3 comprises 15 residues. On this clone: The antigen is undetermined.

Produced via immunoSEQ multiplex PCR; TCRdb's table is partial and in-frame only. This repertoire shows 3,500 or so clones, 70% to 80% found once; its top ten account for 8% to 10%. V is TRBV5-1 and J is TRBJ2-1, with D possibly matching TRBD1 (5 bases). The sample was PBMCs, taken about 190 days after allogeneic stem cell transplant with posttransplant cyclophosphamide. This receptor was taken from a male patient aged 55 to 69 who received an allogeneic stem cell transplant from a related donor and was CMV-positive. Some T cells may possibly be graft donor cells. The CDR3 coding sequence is TGCGCCAGCAGCAACAGGACGGGCTGGCGTAATGAGCAGTTCTTC. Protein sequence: CASSNRTGWRNEQFF.